This T cell receptor (beta chain) came from a study of shared clonotypes between healthy human individuals. Study results and caveats: Generally, naive subsets (rather than memory subsets) showed larger estimated richness.

The CDR3 extends over 13 amino acids. V was clipped by 7 bases and J by 4 bases; unmatched bases: 6. Germline CDR1 and CDR2: SGHRS and YFSETQ. Details on this clone: Its antigen is not known.

Method: immunoSEQ multiplex PCR; TCRdb's copy keeps in-frame clones and lacks some. The sample carries hundreds of thousands of clones, around two thirds recorded once. V usage is TRBV5-1 and J usage is TRBJ1-1; 8 bases agree with TRBD1. The TCR comes from a woman aged 25-40 years in good health. Sequenced material: memory CD4+ T cells sorted from blood. Subset defined: CD45RA-negative fraction. CDR3 in amino acids: CASGDTGGTEAFF. Here the CDR3 DNA reads TGCGCCAGCGGAGATACAGGGGGCACTGAAGCTTTCTTT.